These T cell receptor beta chains were read from a single sample in a study of T cell changes during pregnancy in multiple sclerosis. Measured with immunoSEQ multiplex PCR; TCRdb has only the in-frame clones, and not every one. This sample has 55,000 to 70,000 clones, with about 90% found just once. The material was CD4+ T cells from peripheral blood mononuclear cells, obtained after pregnancy. Every receptor here comes from a female donor with multiple sclerosis, enrolled in a pregnancy study. Each CDR3 is given with its conserved first and last residue. Each record gives: V gene, J gene, CDR3 protein.

V: TRBV5-5; J: TRBJ2-7; CDR3: CASSKQGYEQYF
V: TRBV5-4; J: TRBJ2-7; CDR3: CASSGGQGQAYEQYF
V: TRBV5-4; J: TRBJ2-1; CDR3: CASSLSAYNEQFF
V: TRBV30; J: TRBJ2-7; CDR3: CAWSVGGSSYEQYF
V: TRBV6-1; J: TRBJ2-2; CDR3: CASRNELAAGELFF
V: TRBV6-1; J: TRBJ1-1; CDR3: CASSDRGDTEAFF
V: TRBV19; J: TRBJ1-5; CDR3: CASSRQGDNQPQHF
V: TRBV7-6; J: TRBJ1-3; CDR3: CASSLLGGLGLNTIYF
V: TRBV19; J: TRBJ2-1; CDR3: CASSIPGLAGGDNEQFF
V: TRBV6-5; J: TRBJ2-2; CDR3: CASSSGTDTGELFF
V: TRBV7-2; J: TRBJ2-7; CDR3: CASSLLAGFRYEQYF
V: TRBV7-9; J: TRBJ2-1; CDR3: CASSLRGLAGGWGEQFF
V: TRBV19; J: TRBJ2-3; CDR3: CASGTGGFTTDTQYF
V: TRBV7-3; J: TRBJ1-4; CDR3: CASSSPKLQVPATNEKLFF
V: TRBV7-8; J: TRBJ1-5; CDR3: CASSWTGTGEQPQHF
V: TRBV11-3; J: TRBJ2-1; CDR3: CASSQGQRNRDEQFF
V: TRBV18; J: TRBJ2-7; CDR3: CASSPRTRTYEQYF
V: TRBV29-1; J: .; CDR3: CSVATEGSYEQYF
V: TRBV7-2; J: TRBJ2-5; CDR3: CASSLVARETQYF
V: TRBV2; J: TRBJ1-1; CDR3: CASSEITGDTEAFF
V: TRBV29-1; J: TRBJ2-1; CDR3: CSVDPGSSYNEQFF
V: TRBV6-1; J: TRBJ2-7; CDR3: CASALVPGQLYEQYF
V: TRBV28; J: TRBJ1-4; CDR3: CASSLGQLAYPNLATNEKLFF
V: TRBV7-8; J: TRBJ1-5; CDR3: CASSLIRGGDQPQHF
V: TRBV11-1; J: TRBJ1-2; CDR3: CASSPRVGGLDTF
V: TRBV25-1; J: TRBJ2-7; CDR3: CASSQGWEQYF
V: TRBV7-3; J: TRBJ2-1; CDR3: CASSPGGNEQFF
V: TRBV9; J: TRBJ2-2; CDR3: CADRGQGNTGELFF
V: TRBV5-1; J: TRBJ1-6; CDR3: CASSLGPPGQGNSPLHF
V: TRBV19; J: TRBJ2-7; CDR3: CASSSRLAENYEQYF